The 23 T cell receptor beta chains in this list originate from one sample, sequenced in a study of blood T cells in healthy people across ages. Primers used in a second PCR of roughly 6 to 12 cycles were a sample-barcoded 5' primer and a J-beta primer mix. TCRdb re-called the 5' RACE reads with MiXCR, one entry per CDR3 protein. The data contain approximately 730,000 distinct CDR3 sequences, about 42% of them singletons. The sample comprised blood. These receptors were collected from a woman between 55 and 75 years old in good health.

With respect to this clonotype: One base away lies a much larger clone, so this may be a sequencing read error. The J gene is TRBJ2-7, the V gene TRBV6-2 or TRBV6-3, with unresolved D. This CDR3 region has 13 residues. Germline CDR1 reads MNHEY; CDR2 reads SVGEGT. This CDR3 is CASSYSVSYEKYF. As DNA, the CDR3 is TGTGCCAGCAGTTACTCCGTATCTTACGAGAAGTACTTC.

In the case of this clonotype: One junction end does not reproduce the germline sequence, and a read error may be involved. The V call is TRBV25-1, the J call TRBJ2-4, with 7 positions matching TRBD2. CDR1 is MGHDK, CDR2 SYGVNS, per germline. CDR3 length: 15 residues. The CDR3 DNA sequence: TGTGCCAGCAGTGAATCCGGAGCAGGGAGGGGCATTCTGTACTTC. Translation gives CASSESGAGRGILYF.

V gene TRBV6-6 combines with J gene TRBJ2-3, with 11 nucleotides matching TRBD2. From germline, CDR1 is MNHNY and CDR2 SVGAGI (reference sequence). V was clipped by 5 bases and J by 5 bases; unmatched bases: 9. The CDR3 runs 16 residues. CDR3: CASSTPLAGGEDTQYF. The CDR3 bases are TGTGCCAGCAGTACGCCTTTAGCGGGGGGGGAAGATACGCAGTATTTT.

This clonotype has more than one count but fewer than ten. This sequence joins TRBV6-4 and TRBJ2-7, with 9 bases lining up with TRBD1. This CDR3 is built from 15 residues. J lost 4 bases, V lost 5 bases, and 9 bases had no gene match. Germline loops: CDR1 MRHNA, CDR2 SNTAGT. The CDR3 region has the DNA TGTGCCAGCAGTATAGCCGGGACAGGGTTTTACGAGCAGTACTTC. Translation: CASSIAGTGFYEQYF.

The V and J genes are TRBV20-1 and TRBJ2-1, with 9 bases fitting TRBD2. The CDR3 consists of 15 residues. Germline loops: CDR1 DFQATT, CDR2 SNEGSKA (reference sequence). J gave up 3 bases and V 3 bases, and 6 bases lay outside the gene matches. CDR3 amino acids: CSARAGTSRYNEQFF. The CDR3, as DNA: TGCAGTGCTAGGGCCGGGACTAGCCGCTACAATGAGCAGTTCTTC.

The rearrangement uses TRBV6-6 and TRBJ2-7, with 10 bases aligning to TRBD2. V dropped 5 bases and J dropped 3; count of bases not matched to a gene: 4. Germline V lookup: CDR1 MNHNY, CDR2 SVGAGI (reference sequence). The CDR3 extends over 14 amino acids. The CDR3 sequence is CASSGTSVFYEQYF. The CDR3 region has the DNA TGTGCCAGCAGTGGGACTAGCGTTTTCTACGAGCAGTACTTC.

This clonotype has just a few counts. The chain employs TRBV19 and TRBJ2-5, with 10 bases that match TRBD1. The V gene end was trimmed by 5 bases and the J gene end by 11 bases; junction bases not matched to a gene: 5. From germline, CDR1 is LNHDA and CDR2 SQIVND (reference sequence). This CDR3 region has 12 residues. Written as DNA, the CDR3 is TGTGCCAGTAGTGACAGGGGGCGGGAGCAGTACTTC. Translating it yields CASSDRGREQYF.

At least ten counts were recorded for this clonotype. The chain combines TRBV27 with TRBJ1-6; 8 positions match TRBD1. V trimming: 5 bases; J trimming: 3 bases; junction bases outside the gene matches: 6. The CDR3 is made up of 16 amino acids. Germline CDR1 MNHEY, CDR2 SMNVEV (reference sequence). CDR3: CASSPIGTGYNSPLHF. The CDR3 nucleotides read TGTGCCAGCAGTCCCATAGGGACAGGCTATAATTCACCCCTCCACTTT.

The rearrangement links TRBV7-9 to TRBJ2-1, with 7 bases lining up with TRBD2. Germline CDR1 reads SEHNR; CDR2 reads FQNEAQ (reference sequence). Germline trimming cut 8 bases from V and 5 bases from J; bases unmatched to any gene: 18. The CDR3 spans 17 residues. Written as DNA, the CDR3 is TGTGCCAGCCAGACTGGAGCGGGGTCTAAGGTTGACAATGAGCAGTTCTTC. It encodes CASQTGAGSKVDNEQFF.

The chain couples TRBV14 to TRBJ2-3; no clear D. There are 12 residues in the CDR3. In germline, CDR1 is SGHDN, CDR2 FVKESK. The V gene lost 6 bases and the J gene lost 10 bases, with 14 bases spanning the gap. The chain's CDR3 is CASSPFPKAQYF. The CDR3, as DNA: TGTGCCAGCAGTCCCTTCCCGAAGGCGCAGTATTTT.

This clonotype showed up many times. The genes are TRBV6-5 and TRBJ2-6; TRBD1 matches 7 bases. Germline V lookup: CDR1 MNHEY, CDR2 SVGAGI. The CDR3 covers 16 residues. V was clipped by 10 bases and J by 0 bases; unmatched bases: 9. DNA for the CDR3: TGTGCCACCGGGACAGACACTCCCTCTGGGGCCAACGTCCTGACTTTC. As protein: CATGTDTPSGANVLTF.

This clonotype was picked up a small number of times. V usage is TRBV20-1 and J usage is TRBJ2-5; D is ambiguous. Germline CDR1 is DFQATT and CDR2 is SNEGSKA (reference sequence). This CDR3 contains 10 residues. Trimming took 5 bases from V and 5 from J, leaving 6 bases between them. The CDR3 region has the DNA TGCAGTGCTGGTTTCGAGACCCAGTACTTC. Translating gives CSAGFETQYF.

This rearrangement joins TRBV20-1 to TRBJ2-3; D call uncertain. The V gene lost 4 bases and the J gene lost 3 bases, with 5 bases spanning the gap. This CDR3 has 11 amino acids. Per germline, CDR1 DFQATT and CDR2 SNEGSKA (reference sequence). This chain's CDR3 is CSAIQTDTQYF. CDR3 bases: TGCAGTGCTATCCAGACAGATACGCAGTATTTT.

The chain combines TRBV12-3 or TRBV12-4 with TRBJ2-1; a possible D gene is TRBD1 (6 bases). Trimming pared 1 base from V and 0 bases from J, leaving 13 bases between. The CDR3 covers 17 residues. CDR3 bases: TGTGCCAGCAGTTTAGGGGGGACATTAGTCTCCTACAATGAGCAGTTCTTC. Translating gives CASSLGGTLVSYNEQFF.

This clonotype was picked up many times. The chain uses TRBV12-3 or TRBV12-4 and TRBJ2-7, with D possibly matching TRBD1 (5 bases). CDR3 length: 13 amino acids. V shed 6 bases and J shed 2 bases, with 11 bases lying between them. The CDR3 DNA is TGTGCCAGCAGCTTCACAGGAACCTACGAGCAGTACTTC. Translation: CASSFTGTYEQYF.

The rearrangement uses TRBV6-1 and TRBJ1-6, with TRBD1 matching over 8 bases. This CDR3 region has 14 residues. The trim removed 9 bases at V and 7 bases at J, leaving 8 bases unmatched. Germline CDR1 reads MNHNS; CDR2 reads SASEGT. The CDR3 DNA sequence: TGTGCCAGTCTTCCGGGACAGGAAAATTCACCCCTCCACTTT. The encoded protein is CASLPGQENSPLHF.

The genes are TRBV27 and TRBJ2-6; 7 bases align to TRBD1. The CDR3 extends over 21 amino acids. Germline values: CDR1 MNHEY, CDR2 SMNVEV (reference sequence). The ends lost 6 bases at V and 0 bases at J; junction bases unmatched: 20. In nucleotides, the CDR3 is TGTGCCAGCAGCGCCCGGTCGTGGACAGGAGAAATGATCTCTGGGGCCAACGTCCTGACTTTC. This translates into CASSARSWTGEMISGANVLTF.

The CDR3, as DNA: TGTGCCAGCAGCCAAGAAGGGCAAACCGGGGAGCTGTTTTTT. Protein: CASSQEGQTGELFF. The chain recombines TRBV4-2 with TRBJ2-2; D is ambiguous. The ends were cut back, 0 bases at V and 5 bases at J, with 7 bases in the middle. The CDR3 sequence is 14 residues long. Germline-derived CDR1 and CDR2 are LGHNA and YNFKEQ.

This clonotype was observed a handful of times. The gene calls are TRBV5-6 and TRBJ2-3; D not resolved. Germline CDR1 is SGHDT and CDR2 is YYEEEE. The V end lost 4 bases, the J end lost 6 bases, and 6 bases lay between the germline ends. This CDR3 has 11 amino acids. The CDR3 spells CASSEMDTQYF. The CDR3 DNA is TGTGCCAGCAGCGAGATGGATACGCAGTATTTT.

As to this clonotype: This may come from a read error, since a much larger clone is one base off. V usage is TRBV7-2 and J usage is TRBJ2-5; 9 positions match TRBD1. Gene TRBJ2-7 matches the end of the DNA better, so the J call may be wrong. Germline lookup yields CDR1 SGHTA and CDR2 FQGNSA. This CDR3 region has 14 residues. The DNA for the CDR3 is TGTGCCAGCAGCTCCCTGGGACAGGGCCACGAGCAGTACTTC. It codes for CASSSLGQGHEQYF.

The chain couples TRBV5-6 to TRBJ2-1, with D possibly being TRBD2 (6 bases). This CDR3 has 17 amino acids. Germline CDR1 is SGHDT and CDR2 is YYEEEE. Trimming pared 4 bases from V and 0 bases from J, leaving 17 bases between. CDR3 sequence: CASSHILRGSSYNEQFF. The CDR3 DNA sequence: TGTGCCAGCAGCCATATCCTCCGGGGGAGCTCCTACAATGAGCAGTTCTTC.

The V and J genes are TRBV7-9 and TRBJ2-1; D unclear. CDR3 length: 14 residues. The V gene's germline CDR1 is SEHNR and CDR2 FQNEAQ (reference sequence). Trimming cost V 3 bases and J 8 bases, with 14 bases left between them. CDR3 coding DNA: TGTGCCAGCAGCTTTACGAGACACGGTGATGAGCAGTTCTTC. It codes for CASSFTRHGDEQFF.

This clonotype was found a few times. The chain recombines TRBV4-2 with TRBJ1-4, with D perhaps matching TRBD1 (6 bases). The CDR3 is made up of 16 amino acids. V was trimmed by 1 base and J by 0 bases, leaving 9 bases between them. The germline V gene has CDR1 LGHNA and CDR2 YNFKEQ. CDR3 sequence reads: CASSQGEGATNEKLFF. As DNA, the CDR3 is TGTGCCAGCAGCCAAGGGGAGGGGGCAACTAATGAAAAACTGTTTTTT.